In this sample, the clone carrying this TCR beta chain turned up a few times. Its target is unknown. The data belong to a study of T-cell reconstitution after alpha-beta-depleted transplantation in children. General study points: Approximately two months post-transplant, alpha-beta T cells reportedly originated from several hundred expanded graft clones. There were some patients whose high TCRbeta diversity at day 60 came from surviving recipient T cells and thymic progenitors.

Germline values: CDR1 SGHTA, CDR2 FQGTGA. Losses at the gene ends were 0 bases for V and 4 bases for J; bases not matched to a gene: 14. CDR3 length: 19 amino acids. Unique molecular identifiers were built into the TCRbeta library. TCRdb analysed the PCR reads with MiXCR anew, one entry per CDR3 protein. This sample has 700,000 to 850,000 distinct CDR3 sequences, with roughly 15% found just once. The sequence was obtained from a male patient aged 10 to 17 who had a stem cell transplant for acute lymphoblastic leukemia, so the T cells may come from the graft donor. The starting material was PBMCs, mostly from graft donor cells, obtained 360 days after TCRalphabeta/CD19-depleted stem cell transplant. The J gene is TRBJ2-1, the V gene TRBV7-3; 8 bases are a match to TRBD1. The CDR3 here is CASSLTGTFRGRLYNEQFF. Written as DNA, the CDR3 is TGTGCCAGCAGCTTAACAGGGACTTTCAGGGGGCGTCTATACAATGAGCAGTTCTTC.